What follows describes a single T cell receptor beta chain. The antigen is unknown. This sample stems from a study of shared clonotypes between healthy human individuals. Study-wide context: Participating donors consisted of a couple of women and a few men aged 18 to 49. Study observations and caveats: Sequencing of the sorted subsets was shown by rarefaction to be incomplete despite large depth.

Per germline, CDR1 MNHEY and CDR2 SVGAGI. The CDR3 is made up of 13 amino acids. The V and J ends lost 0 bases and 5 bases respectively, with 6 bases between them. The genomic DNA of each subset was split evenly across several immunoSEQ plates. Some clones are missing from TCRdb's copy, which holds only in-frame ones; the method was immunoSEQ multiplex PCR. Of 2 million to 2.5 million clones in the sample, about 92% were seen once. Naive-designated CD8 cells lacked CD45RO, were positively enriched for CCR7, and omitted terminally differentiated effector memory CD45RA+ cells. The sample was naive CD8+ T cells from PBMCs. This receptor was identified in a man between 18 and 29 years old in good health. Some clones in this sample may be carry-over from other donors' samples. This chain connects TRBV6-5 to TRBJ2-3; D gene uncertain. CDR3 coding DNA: TGTGCCAGCAGTTACTCCAGTCTAGATACGCAGTATTTT. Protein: CASSYSSLDTQYF.